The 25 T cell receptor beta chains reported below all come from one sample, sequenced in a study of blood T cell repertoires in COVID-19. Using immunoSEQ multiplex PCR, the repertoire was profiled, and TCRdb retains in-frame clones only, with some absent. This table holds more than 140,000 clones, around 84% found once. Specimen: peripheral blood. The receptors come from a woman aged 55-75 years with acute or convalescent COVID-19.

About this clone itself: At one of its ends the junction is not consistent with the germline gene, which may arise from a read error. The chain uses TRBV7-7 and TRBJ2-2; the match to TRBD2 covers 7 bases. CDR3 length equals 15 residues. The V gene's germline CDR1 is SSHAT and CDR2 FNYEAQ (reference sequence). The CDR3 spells CASSFAGANTGELFF. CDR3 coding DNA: TGTGCTAGCAGCTTTGCGGGAGCGAACACCGGGGAGCTGTTTTTT.

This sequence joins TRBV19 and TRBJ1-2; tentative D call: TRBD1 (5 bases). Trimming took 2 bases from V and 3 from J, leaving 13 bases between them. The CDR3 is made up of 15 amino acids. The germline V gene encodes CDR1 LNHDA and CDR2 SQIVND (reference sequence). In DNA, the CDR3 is TGTGCCAGTAGTATAAAGGGGCAGAGCTACTATGGCTACACCTTC. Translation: CASSIKGQSYYGYTF.

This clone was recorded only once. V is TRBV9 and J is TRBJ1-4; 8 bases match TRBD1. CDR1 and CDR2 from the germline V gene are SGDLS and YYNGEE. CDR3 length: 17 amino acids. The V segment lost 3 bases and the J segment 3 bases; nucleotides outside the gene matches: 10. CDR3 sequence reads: CASSEEGGQGPNEKLFF. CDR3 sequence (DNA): TGTGCCAGCAGCGAGGAGGGAGGACAGGGCCCTAATGAAAAACTGTTTTTT.

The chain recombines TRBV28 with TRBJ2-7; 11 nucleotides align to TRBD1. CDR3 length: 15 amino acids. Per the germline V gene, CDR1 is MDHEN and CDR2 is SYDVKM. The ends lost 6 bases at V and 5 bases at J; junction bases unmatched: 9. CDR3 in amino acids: CASSRTGGKANEQYF. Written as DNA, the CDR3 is TGTGCCAGCAGCCGGACAGGGGGCAAAGCGAACGAGCAGTACTTC.

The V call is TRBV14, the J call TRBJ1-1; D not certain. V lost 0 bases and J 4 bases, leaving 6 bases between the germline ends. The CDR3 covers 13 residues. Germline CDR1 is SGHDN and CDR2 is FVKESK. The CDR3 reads CASSQERVTEAFF. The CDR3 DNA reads TGTGCCAGCAGCCAAGAACGGGTCACTGAAGCTTTCTTT. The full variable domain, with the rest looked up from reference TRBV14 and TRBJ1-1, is EAGVTQFPSHSVIEKGQTVTLRCDPISGHDNLYWYRRVMGKEIKFLLHFVKESKQDESGMPNNRFLAERTGGTYSTLKVQPAELEDSGVYFCASSQERVTEAFFGQGTRLTVV.

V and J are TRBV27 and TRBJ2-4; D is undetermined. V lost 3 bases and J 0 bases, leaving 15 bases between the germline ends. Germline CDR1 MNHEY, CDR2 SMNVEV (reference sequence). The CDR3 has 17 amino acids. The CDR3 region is CASSFPTTTLAKNIQYF. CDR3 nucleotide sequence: TGTGCCAGCAGTTTCCCCACGACAACGCTAGCCAAAAACATTCAGTACTTC.

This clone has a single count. CDR3: CATSQDRVTHEQYF. Written as DNA, the CDR3 is TGTGCCACCAGCCAGGACAGGGTGACTCACGAGCAGTACTTC. The chain has TRBV15 and TRBJ2-7; 8 bases line up with TRBD1. Germline V gives CDR1 LNHNV, CDR2 YYDKDF (reference sequence). This CDR3 is 14 amino acids long. V lost 5 bases and J lost 5; bases outside the gene matches: 8.

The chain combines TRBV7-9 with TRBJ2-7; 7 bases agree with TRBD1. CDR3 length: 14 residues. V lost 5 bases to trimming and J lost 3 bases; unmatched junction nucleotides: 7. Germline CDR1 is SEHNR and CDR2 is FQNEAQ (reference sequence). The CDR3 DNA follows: TGTGCCAGCAGCGCAACCGGGACAGTCTACGAGCAGTACTTC. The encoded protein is CASSATGTVYEQYF.

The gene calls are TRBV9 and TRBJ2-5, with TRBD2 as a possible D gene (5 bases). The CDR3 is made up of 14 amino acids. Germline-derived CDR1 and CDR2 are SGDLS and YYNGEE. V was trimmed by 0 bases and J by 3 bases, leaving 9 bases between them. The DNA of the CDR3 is TGTGCCAGCAGCGTAGGCTTCGGGGAAGAGACCCAGTACTTC. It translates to CASSVGFGEETQYF.

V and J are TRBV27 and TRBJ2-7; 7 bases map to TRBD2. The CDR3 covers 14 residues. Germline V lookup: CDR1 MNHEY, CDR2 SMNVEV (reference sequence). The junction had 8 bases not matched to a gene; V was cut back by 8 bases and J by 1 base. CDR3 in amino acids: CASGRGEYSYEQYF. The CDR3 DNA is TGTGCCAGCGGGAGGGGAGAATATTCCTACGAGCAGTACTTC.

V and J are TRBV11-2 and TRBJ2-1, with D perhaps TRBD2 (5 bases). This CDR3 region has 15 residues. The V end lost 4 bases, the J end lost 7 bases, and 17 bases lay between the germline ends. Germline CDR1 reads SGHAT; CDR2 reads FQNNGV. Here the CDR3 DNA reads TGTGCCAGCAGCTCACGAGGAATCTTAGCGAATGAGCAGTTCTTC. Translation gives CASSSRGILANEQFF.

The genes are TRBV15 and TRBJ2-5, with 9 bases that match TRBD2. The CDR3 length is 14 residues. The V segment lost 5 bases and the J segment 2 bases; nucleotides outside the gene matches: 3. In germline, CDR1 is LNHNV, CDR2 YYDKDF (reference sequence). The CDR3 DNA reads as TGTGCCACCAGCCTCACTAGCGGGCAAGAGACCCAGTACTTC. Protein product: CATSLTSGQETQYF.

CDR3 DNA sequence: TGTGCTAGTGCCCGGTACGGACGAGGGATACACAATGAGCAGTTCTTC. Protein: CASARYGRGIHNEQFF. The rearrangement links TRBV12-5 to TRBJ2-1; perhaps TRBD2 as D (5 bases). V dropped 7 bases and J dropped 5 bases, with 21 bases sitting between them. The CDR3 is 16 amino acids. CDR1 and CDR2 from the germline V gene are LGHNT and FRNRAP.

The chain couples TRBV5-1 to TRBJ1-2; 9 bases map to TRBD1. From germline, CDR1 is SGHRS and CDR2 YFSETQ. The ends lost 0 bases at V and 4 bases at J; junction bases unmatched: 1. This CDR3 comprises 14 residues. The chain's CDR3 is CASSLADRGYGYTF. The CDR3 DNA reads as TGCGCCAGCAGCTTGGCGGACAGGGGCTATGGCTACACCTTC.

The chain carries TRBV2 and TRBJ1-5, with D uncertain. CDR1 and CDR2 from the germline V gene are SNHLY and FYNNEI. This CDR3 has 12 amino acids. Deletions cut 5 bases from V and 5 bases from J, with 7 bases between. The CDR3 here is CASSPDDQPQHF. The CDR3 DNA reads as TGTGCCAGCAGTCCAGATGATCAGCCCCAGCATTTT.

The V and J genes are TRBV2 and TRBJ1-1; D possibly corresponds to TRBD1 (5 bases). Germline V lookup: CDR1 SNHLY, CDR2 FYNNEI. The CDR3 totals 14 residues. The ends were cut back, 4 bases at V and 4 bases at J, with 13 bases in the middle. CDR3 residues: CASSVGAFGTEAFF. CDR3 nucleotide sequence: TGTGCCAGCAGTGTTGGGGCCTTCGGCACTGAAGCTTTCTTT.

Here the CDR3 reads CAWSDYTEAFF. CDR3 DNA sequence: TGTGCCTGGAGTGACTACACTGAAGCTTTCTTT. This chain connects TRBV30 to TRBJ1-1; D remains unclear. Germline lookup yields CDR1 GTSNPN and CDR2 SVGIG (reference sequence). The V gene lost 1 base and the J gene lost 3 bases, with 3 bases spanning the gap. CDR3 length equals 11 residues.

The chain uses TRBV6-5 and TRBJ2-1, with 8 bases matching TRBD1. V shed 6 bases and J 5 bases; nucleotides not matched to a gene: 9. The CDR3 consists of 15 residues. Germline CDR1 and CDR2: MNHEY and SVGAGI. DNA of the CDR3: TGTGCCAGCAGCTTACGGACAGGGAGAAACAATGAGCAGTTCTTC. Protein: CASSLRTGRNNEQFF.

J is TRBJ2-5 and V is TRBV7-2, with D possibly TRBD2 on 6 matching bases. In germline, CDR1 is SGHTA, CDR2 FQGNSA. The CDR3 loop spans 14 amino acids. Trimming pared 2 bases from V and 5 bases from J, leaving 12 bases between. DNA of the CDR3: TGTGCCAGCAGCTTAAGCCCGGCGGGGGAGACCCAGTACTTC. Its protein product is CASSLSPAGETQYF.

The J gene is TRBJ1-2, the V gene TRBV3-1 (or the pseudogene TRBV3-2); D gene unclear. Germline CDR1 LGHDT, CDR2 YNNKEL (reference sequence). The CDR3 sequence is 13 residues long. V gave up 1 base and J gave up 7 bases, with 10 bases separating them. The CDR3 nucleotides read TGTGCCAGCAGCCAAGTAATCCGGGGTGGCTACACCTTC. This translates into CASSQVIRGGYTF.

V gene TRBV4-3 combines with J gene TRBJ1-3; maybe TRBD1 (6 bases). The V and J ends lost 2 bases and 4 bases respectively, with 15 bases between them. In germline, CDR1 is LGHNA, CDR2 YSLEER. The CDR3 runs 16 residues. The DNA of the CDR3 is TGCGCCAGCAGCCAATCCCGGCAGGGACAAGGAAACACCATATATTTT. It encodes CASSQSRQGQGNTIYF.

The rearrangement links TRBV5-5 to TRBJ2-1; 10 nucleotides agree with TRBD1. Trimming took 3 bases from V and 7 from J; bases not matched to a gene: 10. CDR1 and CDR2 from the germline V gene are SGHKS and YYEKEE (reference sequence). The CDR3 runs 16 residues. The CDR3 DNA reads TGTGCCAGCAGCTCCCCCGGGACAGGGGTGGGGAATGAGCAGTTCTTC. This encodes CASSSPGTGVGNEQFF.

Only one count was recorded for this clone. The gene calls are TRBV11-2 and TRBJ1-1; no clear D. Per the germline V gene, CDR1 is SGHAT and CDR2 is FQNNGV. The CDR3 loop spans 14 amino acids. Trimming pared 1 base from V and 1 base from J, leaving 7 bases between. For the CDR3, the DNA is TGTGCCAGCAGCTTAGCACAGCCGAACACTGAAGCTTTCTTT. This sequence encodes CASSLAQPNTEAFF.

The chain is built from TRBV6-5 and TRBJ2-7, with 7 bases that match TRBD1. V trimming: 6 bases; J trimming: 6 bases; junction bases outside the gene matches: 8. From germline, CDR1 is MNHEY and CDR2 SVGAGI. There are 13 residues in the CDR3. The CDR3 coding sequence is TGTGCCAGCAGAACCCACAGGGGTGGCGAGCAGTACTTC. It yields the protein CASRTHRGGEQYF.

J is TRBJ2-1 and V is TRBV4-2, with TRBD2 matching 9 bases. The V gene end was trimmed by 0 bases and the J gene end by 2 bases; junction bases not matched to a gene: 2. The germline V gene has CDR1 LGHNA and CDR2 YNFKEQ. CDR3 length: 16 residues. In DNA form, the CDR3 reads TGTGCCAGCAGCCAAGATCTAGCGGGGACCTACAATGAGCAGTTCTTC. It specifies CASSQDLAGTYNEQFF.